These 26 T cell receptor beta chains share one sample of origin, sequenced in a study of blood T cells in healthy people across ages. Next came a second PCR, run for about 7 to 12 cycles, which used a sample-barcoded 5' primer along with a J-beta primer mix. TCRdb re-analysed the 5' RACE reads in MiXCR, keeping a single row per CDR3 protein. The sample consists of hundreds of thousands of distinct CDR3 sequences, approximately 40% of them appearing once. What was sequenced was blood. Receptor source: a man older than 75 in good health.

This sequence joins TRBV28 and TRBJ2-5, with 8 bases fitting TRBD2. Trimming at V came to 9 bases and at J to 5 bases, leaving 11 bases not matched to a gene. CDR3 length: 14 residues. The germline V gene encodes CDR1 MDHEN and CDR2 SYDVKM. CDR3 DNA sequence: TGTGCCAGTAAAAGCGGGAGAGGAGGGGAGACCCAGTACTTC. Translation gives CASKSGRGGETQYF.

This clonotype was found a few times. The chain carries TRBV27 and TRBJ2-1; unclear D gene. V lost 0 bases and J lost 10, with 16 bases in between. This CDR3 is 15 amino acids long. Germline-derived CDR1 and CDR2 are MNHEY and SMNVEV (reference sequence). CDR3 sequence (DNA): TGTGCCAGCAGTTTATCAGGGCTGGCGGTCTACGAGCAGTTCTTC. It is translated as CASSLSGLAVYEQFF.

The rearrangement links TRBV12-3 or TRBV12-4 to TRBJ2-1; the D gene is possibly TRBD1 (6 bases). V was cut by 5 bases and J by 5 bases, with 13 bases left in between. The CDR3 extends over 14 amino acids. The CDR3 region has the DNA TGTGCCAGCAGTACAGGGACCCTCCACAATGAGCAGTTCTTC. Translating gives CASSTGTLHNEQFF.

This clonotype was observed at least ten times. V is TRBV12-3 or TRBV12-4 and J is TRBJ2-1; weak D call: TRBD2 (5 bases). The V and J ends lost 6 bases and 8 bases respectively, with 11 bases between them. This CDR3 region has 12 residues. CDR3: CASSRGSDEQFF. The CDR3 nucleotides are TGTGCCAGCAGCCGAGGGTCGGATGAGCAGTTCTTC.

This chain links TRBV20-1 with TRBJ2-1; D could derive from TRBD1 or TRBD2 (5 bases each). Trimming took 4 bases from V and 0 from J, leaving 16 bases between them. The germline CDR1 and CDR2 sequences are DFQATT and SNEGSKA (reference sequence). This CDR3 is built from 16 residues. CDR3 region: CSAIQPGPSSYNEQFF. CDR3 DNA: TGCAGTGCTATACAACCGGGACCAAGCTCCTACAATGAGCAGTTCTTC.

This chain uses TRBV5-1 with TRBJ2-5; D is unclear. Germline V CDR1 and CDR2: SGHRS, YFSETQ. V dropped 5 bases and J dropped 11 bases, with 22 bases sitting between them. This CDR3 comprises 14 residues. CDR3 coding DNA: TGCGCCAGCAGAGAGTATACGAATAGCTACAAGCAGTACTTC. It translates to CASREYTNSYKQYF.

The chain links TRBV29-1 to TRBJ2-3; no firm D call. The V gene lost 6 bases and the J gene lost 0 bases, with 13 bases spanning the gap. CDR1 and CDR2 from the germline V gene are SQVTM and ANQGSEA. The CDR3 runs to 14 residues. The CDR3 DNA sequence: TGCAGCGTGGGGTTTGCCTCTAGCACAGATACGCAGTATTTT. Translation gives CSVGFASSTDTQYF.

The CDR3 DNA reads as TGTGCCAGCAGCTGGGGACAGAATGGGGCTTTCTTT. This gives the protein CASSWGQNGAFF. The gene calls are TRBV7-2 and TRBJ1-1, with 7 bases that match TRBD1. This CDR3 comprises 12 residues. Germline V gene sequence: CDR1 SGHTA, CDR2 FQGNSA. V lost 4 bases, J lost 11 bases, and 7 bases stayed unmatched.

The CDR3 sequence: CASRGQSRANQPQHF. The CDR3 DNA reads TGTGCCAGCAGGGGACAAAGTCGGGCCAATCAGCCCCAGCATTTT. J is TRBJ1-5 and V is TRBV2; D may be TRBD1 (6 bases). CDR3 length: 15 amino acids. Germline CDR1 SNHLY, CDR2 FYNNEI. Trimming removed 6 bases at V and 3 bases at J, with 15 bases between.

This clonotype was counted a single time. The chain is built from TRBV20-1 and TRBJ2-5; perhaps TRBD2 as D (5 bases). The CDR3 loop spans 13 amino acids. V was trimmed by 6 bases and J by 11 bases, leaving 22 bases between them. Germline V CDR1 and CDR2: DFQATT, SNEGSKA (reference sequence). The CDR3 coding sequence is TGCAGTGCACCCACGGCGGGCGTCAATGAGCAGTACTTC. As protein: CSAPTAGVNEQYF.

This clonotype has more than one count but fewer than ten. This chain connects TRBV6-2 or TRBV6-3 to TRBJ2-3; D not certain. Germline assignment: CDR1 MNHEY and CDR2 SVGEGT. Trimming left V 3 bases short and J 2 bases short, with 9 bases between. The CDR3 extends over 14 amino acids. The CDR3 bases are TGTGCCAGCAGTTATGGACCAGCCACAGATACGCAGTATTTT. Translation gives CASSYGPATDTQYF.

The CDR3 spells CASSLSGGDSPLHF. As DNA, the CDR3 is TGTGCCAGCAGCTTATCAGGGGGCGATTCACCCCTCCACTTT. J is TRBJ1-6 and V is TRBV11-2; TRBD1 matches 8 bases. J gave up 8 bases and V 2 bases, and 2 bases lay outside the gene matches. CDR1 and CDR2 (germline): SGHAT, FQNNGV. This CDR3 is built from 14 residues.

The CDR3 loop is CASSYSLSNQPQHF. In DNA form, the CDR3 reads TGTGCCAGCAGTTACTCGCTTAGCAATCAGCCCCAGCATTTT. The chain has TRBV6-2 or TRBV6-3 and TRBJ1-5; D uncertain. Germline values: CDR1 MNHEY, CDR2 SVGEGT. Trimming stripped 0 bases from V and 0 bases from J, with 3 bases between. This CDR3 is built from 14 residues.

This clonotype has ten or more counts. This chain's CDR3 is CASSQRTDHAEQYF. The DNA of the CDR3 is TGTGCCAGCAGCCAAAGGACAGATCACGCCGAGCAGTACTTC. The chain couples TRBV7-2 to TRBJ2-7; D possibly corresponds to TRBD1 (6 bases). The germline CDR1 and CDR2 sequences are SGHTA and FQGNSA. The CDR3 loop spans 14 amino acids. V lost 5 bases and J lost 6, with 17 bases in between.

Ten or more counts support this clonotype. The J gene is TRBJ2-7, the V gene TRBV7-9; 9 bases match TRBD2. The CDR3 extends over 15 amino acids. After removal of 5 bases from V and 2 bases from J, the junction contained 7 bases not matched to a gene. The germline gives CDR1 SEHNR, CDR2 FQNEAQ (reference sequence). The CDR3 DNA reads as TGTGCCAGCAGCCCGCGACTAGCGGCGACCTACGAGCAGTACTTC. This gives the protein CASSPRLAATYEQYF.

The rearrangement joins TRBV11-2 to TRBJ2-7; D ambiguous. Germline V gene data show CDR1 as SGHAT and CDR2 as FQNNGV. The CDR3 is 16 residues long. Trimming removed 6 bases at V and 6 bases at J, with 24 bases between. The CDR3 region is CASRPTSGGRNPEQYF. CDR3 sequence (DNA): TGTGCCAGCAGACCAACGTCCGGCGGCCGAAACCCCGAGCAGTACTTC.

This clonotype has a handful of counts. The gene calls are TRBV29-1 and TRBJ2-1; 7 bases align to TRBD2. The CDR3 has 15 amino acids. From germline, CDR1 is SQVTM and CDR2 ANQGSEA. J was trimmed by 0 bases and V by 4 bases; bases with no gene match: 6. This chain's CDR3 is CSVVGRETSYNEQFF. The CDR3, as DNA: TGCAGCGTTGTGGGGCGGGAGACCTCCTACAATGAGCAGTTCTTC.

The genes are TRBV4-3 and TRBJ2-1; D might be TRBD1 or TRBD2, each matching 5 bases. The germline gives CDR1 LGHNA, CDR2 YSLEER. V was trimmed by 1 base and J by 7 bases, leaving 20 bases between them. The CDR3 runs to 17 residues. CDR3: CASSQGSGQGANNEQFF. The CDR3 nucleotides are TGCGCCAGCAGCCAAGGGTCGGGGCAGGGCGCGAATAATGAGCAGTTCTTC.

This sequence joins TRBV28 and TRBJ1-2; D gene ambiguous. Trimming took 3 bases from V and 8 from J, leaving 7 bases between them. This CDR3 has 11 residues. Germline V gene sequence: CDR1 MDHEN, CDR2 SYDVKM. The CDR3 nucleotides are TGTGCCAGCAGTTTTGTGAAGGGCTACACCTTC. This translates into CASSFVKGYTF.

This clonotype was seen at least ten times. V gene TRBV15 combines with J gene TRBJ2-7; no clear D gene. The CDR3 is 14 residues long. CDR1 is LNHNV and CDR2 is YYDKDF in the germline V gene (reference sequence). The V gene lost 0 bases and the J gene lost 4 bases, with 10 bases spanning the gap. This chain's CDR3 is CATSRDPGGYEQYF. As DNA, the CDR3 is TGTGCCACCAGCAGAGATCCAGGCGGATACGAGCAGTACTTC.

This clonotype turned up a few times. The V gene is TRBV20-1, the J gene TRBJ1-1, with 7 nucleotides matching TRBD1. Germline loops: CDR1 DFQATT, CDR2 SNEGSKA (reference sequence). CDR3 size: 14 residues. Trimming cost V 0 bases and J 0 bases; bases outside gene matches: 1. The CDR3 DNA is TGCAGTGCTAGAGAAGGGACAGTGAACACTGAAGCTTTCTTT. The encoded protein is CSAREGTVNTEAFF.

This chain joins TRBV6-2 or TRBV6-3 and TRBJ2-2; possibly TRBD1 or TRBD2 for D (7 bases each). Trimming left V 8 bases short and J 9 bases short, with 25 bases between. The CDR3 length is 16 residues. The V gene's germline CDR1 is MNHEY and CDR2 SVGEGT. DNA of the CDR3: TGTGCCAGCTTTACTCCCCGACAGGGACTACTTAGGGAGCTGTTTTTT. It specifies CASFTPRQGLLRELFF.

This rearrangement joins TRBV15 to TRBJ2-1, with 7 nucleotides matching TRBD1. The V gene's germline CDR1 is LNHNV and CDR2 YYDKDF (reference sequence). The CDR3 is 15 amino acids. The junction had 12 bases not matched to a gene; V was cut back by 3 bases and J by 10 bases. The CDR3 reads CATSSDRVLAPEQFF. In nucleotides, the CDR3 is TGTGCCACCAGCAGTGACAGGGTTTTAGCACCCGAGCAGTTCTTC. Full variable domain (outside the CDR3, taken from reference TRBV15 and TRBJ2-1): DAMVIQNPRYQVTQFGKPVTLSCSQTLNHNVMYWYQQKSSQAPKLLFHYYDKDFNNEADTPDNFQSRRPNTSFCFLDIRSPGLGDTAMYLCATSSDRVLAPEQFFGPGTRLTVL.

V usage is TRBV7-9 and J usage is TRBJ1-1; 10 bases agree with TRBD1. This CDR3 spans 15 amino acids. The V gene end was trimmed by 5 bases and the J gene end by 6 bases; junction bases not matched to a gene: 9. Germline V lookup: CDR1 SEHNR, CDR2 FQNEAQ (reference sequence). The CDR3 loop reads CASSTFRDRGSEAFF. For the CDR3, the DNA is TGTGCCAGCAGCACATTCCGGGACAGGGGCTCTGAAGCTTTCTTT.

This clonotype occurred a few times. CDR3 sequence reads: CASSQEGQGSDTQYF. The CDR3 DNA reads as TGTGCCAGCAGCCAAGAGGGACAGGGGTCAGATACGCAGTATTTT. The chain carries TRBV3-1 and TRBJ2-3, with 10 bases lining up with TRBD1. The CDR3 has 15 residues. Losses at the gene ends were 0 bases for V and 4 bases for J; bases not matched to a gene: 1. The germline V gene encodes CDR1 LGHDT and CDR2 YNNKEL (reference sequence).

In this sample, this clonotype turned up a few times. The chain links TRBV29-1 to TRBJ1-2; D ambiguous. CDR3 length: 12 residues. Germline V CDR1 and CDR2: SQVTM, ANQGSEA. Trimming took 0 bases from V and 8 from J, leaving 10 bases between them. CDR3 sequence reads: CSVEDTTSGYTF. In nucleotides, the CDR3 is TGCAGCGTTGAAGATACGACATCCGGCTACACCTTC.